The entry below gives a single T cell receptor beta chain sequence along with its context. The target antigen is unknown. The sample belongs to a study of shared clonotypes between healthy human individuals. Across several immunoSEQ plates, the genomic DNA of each subset was split evenly. Profiled with immunoSEQ multiplex PCR; TCRdb holds only in-frame clones, not every one. The sample consists of about 660,000 clones, roughly 70% of them appearing once. The CDR3 loop spans 13 amino acids. Trimming took off 0 bases at V and 7 bases at J, with 9 bases between the two ends. CDR1 and CDR2 from the germline V gene are SGHAT and FQNNGV. General observations from the study: Memory subsets generally showed smaller estimated richness than naive subsets did.

The clonotype was recovered from a woman aged 25 to 39 in good health. The chain uses TRBV11-2 and TRBJ1-2; D not certain. The sample consisted of memory CD4+ T cells sorted from blood. Subset reported: CD45RA-negative fraction. CDR3 nucleotides: TGTGCCAGCAGCTTAGATTCCGAGGTTGGCTACACCTTC. Translation gives CASSLDSEVGYTF.